The present T cell receptor beta chain was sequenced within a study of post-analysis software for immune sequencing data. Germline V gene sequence: CDR1 MGHDK, CDR2 SYGVNS. There are 11 residues in the CDR3. The V gene lost 2 bases and the J gene lost 4 bases, with 3 bases spanning the gap. Study-level findings and limits: Controls had lower frequencies than patients of four or five TRBV segments, which included TRBV5-6, TRBV5-1 and TRBV20-1.

Unique molecular identifiers were built into the TCR beta cDNA libraries. TCRdb analysed the PCR reads with MiXCR anew, one entry per CDR3 protein. The table lists fewer than 850,000 distinct CDR3 sequences, roughly 30% of them singletons, with around 0.56% in the top ten. This clonotype showed up many times. Its target is unknown. Material: blood. The sequence was obtained from a girl between 5 and 17 years old with multiple sclerosis. The chain has TRBV25-1 and TRBJ2-7; unclear D gene. CDR3 region: CASSEGYEQYF. In DNA, the CDR3 is TGTGCCAGCAGTGAAGGGTACGAGCAGTACTTC.